These T cell receptor beta chains were read from a single sample in a study of cytomegalovirus exposure and HLA in healthy donors. Sequenced by immunoSEQ multiplex PCR; TCRdb stores in-frame clones only, minus some. The sample includes some 190,000 clones, about 80% of them seen just once. Sequencing was performed on PBMCs. Receptors originate from a woman aged 25 to 45 in good health and CMV-seropositive. CDR3s include the opening cysteine and the closing phenylalanine or tryptophan. D genes are given only for firm matches.

v_gene,j_gene,d_gene,CDR3aa,CDR3nt
TRBV28,TRBJ2-7,TRBD1,CASSTSTGAYEQYF,TGTGCCAGCAGTACGTCCACAGGGGCCTACGAGCAGTACTTC
TRBV27,TRBJ2-5,.,CASSSRGVKYF,TGTGCCAGCAGTTCCAGGGGGGTAAAGTACTTC
TRBV5-6,TRBJ1-5,TRBD1,CASSSTGRQPQHF,TGTGCCAGCAGCTCGACAGGGCGCCAGCCCCAGCATTTT
TRBV27,TRBJ2-2,TRBD2,CASSLSASAGGRSGELFF,TGTGCCAGCAGTTTATCGGCGTCAGCGGGGGGGCGAAGCGGGGAGCTGTTTTTT
TRBV4-2,TRBJ2-1,TRBD1,CASSRYRDREDNEQFF,TGTGCCAGCAGCCGGTACCGGGACAGGGAGGACAATGAGCAGTTCTTC
TRBV10-1,TRBJ2-4,TRBD1,CASSATGLKYF,TGCGCCAGCAGTGCGACAGGGTTGAAGTACTTC
TRBV19,TRBJ2-1,TRBD2,CASSPSLSGGLYNEQFF,TGTGCCAGTAGTCCGAGTCTTAGCGGGGGACTTTACAATGAGCAGTTCTTC
TRBV6-1,TRBJ2-7,TRBD1,CASSYGQGPSYEQYF,TGTGCCAGCAGCTACGGACAGGGGCCCTCCTACGAGCAGTACTTC
TRBV11-3,TRBJ2-7,.,CASSFGRRGSYEQYF,TGTGCCAGCAGCTTCGGGCGGCGGGGCTCCTACGAGCAGTACTTC
TRBV7-2,TRBJ1-3,TRBD1,CASSLDKSGGPGNTIYF,TGTGCCAGCAGCTTAGATAAGTCAGGGGGCCCTGGAAACACCATATATTTT
TRBV19,TRBJ2-7,TRBD1,CASSIGQGEGYEQYF,TGTGCCAGTAGTATCGGACAGGGGGAAGGTTACGAGCAGTACTTC
TRBV6-5,TRBJ1-4,TRBD1,CASSLTGMGKLFF,TGTGCCAGCAGTTTGACAGGGATGGGAAAACTGTTTTTT
TRBV28,TRBJ2-5,TRBD2,CASSSLGRGGETQYF,TGTGCCAGCAGCTCCCTCGGTCGGGGAGGGGAGACCCAGTACTTC
TRBV6-1,TRBJ2-1,.,CASSELSRWYNEQFF,TGTGCCAGCAGTGAATTGTCCCGGTGGTACAATGAGCAGTTCTTC